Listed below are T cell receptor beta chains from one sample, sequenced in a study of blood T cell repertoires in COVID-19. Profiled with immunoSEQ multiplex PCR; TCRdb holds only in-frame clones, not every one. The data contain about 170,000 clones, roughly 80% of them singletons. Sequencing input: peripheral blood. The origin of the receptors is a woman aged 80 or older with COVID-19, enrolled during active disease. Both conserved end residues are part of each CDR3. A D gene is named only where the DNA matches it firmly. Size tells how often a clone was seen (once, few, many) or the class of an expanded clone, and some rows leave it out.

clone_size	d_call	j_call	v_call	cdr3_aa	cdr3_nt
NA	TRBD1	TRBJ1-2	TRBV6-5	CASRGQGSRGYTF	TGTGCCAGCAGGGGACAGGGGTCGAGGGGCTACACCTTC
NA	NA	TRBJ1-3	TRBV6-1	CASSEPVINPGNTIYF	TGTGCCAGCAGTGAGCCAGTGATTAATCCTGGAAACACCATATATTTT
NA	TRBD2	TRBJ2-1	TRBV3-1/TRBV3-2	CASSQDLAGGIYNEQFF	TGTGCCAGCAGCCAAGATCTTGCCGGGGGGATTTACAATGAGCAGTTCTTC
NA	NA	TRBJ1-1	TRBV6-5	CASSLITQGWTFF	TGTGCCAGCAGCCTAATAACACAGGGTTGGACTTTCTTT
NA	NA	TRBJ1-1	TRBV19	CASSIVRGNTEAFF	TGTGCCAGTAGTATAGTGAGAGGGAACACTGAAGCTTTCTTT
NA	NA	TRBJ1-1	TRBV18	CASSPQGGNTEAFF	TGTGCCAGCTCACCTCAGGGAGGGAACACTGAAGCTTTCTTT
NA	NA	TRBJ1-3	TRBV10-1	CASSPTGGPGNTIYF	TGCGCCAGCAGCCCCACAGGCGGACCTGGAAACACCATATATTTT
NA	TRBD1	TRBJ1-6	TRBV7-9	CASSYAGTGSSPLHF	TGTGCCAGCAGCTACGCCGGGACAGGGAGTTCACCCCTCCACTTT
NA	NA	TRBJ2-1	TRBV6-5	CASRATGINEQFF	TGTGCCAGCAGGGCTACAGGGATAAATGAGCAGTTCTTC
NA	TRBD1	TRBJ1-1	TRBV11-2	CASSPVGTGGLNTEAFF	TGTGCCAGCAGTCCAGTGGGGACAGGGGGCCTGAACACTGAAGCTTTCTTT
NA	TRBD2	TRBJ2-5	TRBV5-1	CASNPAGEEETQYF	TGCGCCAGCAATCCAGCGGGAGAGGAAGAGACCCAGTACTTC
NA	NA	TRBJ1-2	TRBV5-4	CASSSPTQTLYGYTF	TGTGCCAGCAGCTCGCCGACGCAGACACTCTATGGCTACACCTTC
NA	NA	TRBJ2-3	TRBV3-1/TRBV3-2	CASSQELGGMSTDTQYF	TGTGCCAGCAGCCAAGAGCTGGGCGGGATGAGCACAGATACGCAGTATTTT
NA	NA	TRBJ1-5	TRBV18	CASSPPGGSERHF	TGTGCCAGCTCACCGCCGGGGGGCTCGGAAAGGCATTTT
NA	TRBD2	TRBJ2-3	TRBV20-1	CSASGLAGGRDTQYF	TGCAGTGCTAGTGGCCTAGCGGGAGGGAGGGATACGCAGTATTTT
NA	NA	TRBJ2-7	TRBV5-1	CASSFSRVHEQYF	TGCGCCAGCAGCTTTAGTCGAGTGCACGAGCAGTACTTC
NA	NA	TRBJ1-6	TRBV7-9	CASSSPGGAYNSPLHF	TGTGCCAGCAGCTCCCCCGGGGGGGCCTATAATTCACCCCTCCACTTT
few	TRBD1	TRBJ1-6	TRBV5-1	CASSEDRGSSPLHF	TGCGCCAGCAGCGAGGACAGGGGAAGTTCACCCCTCCACTTT
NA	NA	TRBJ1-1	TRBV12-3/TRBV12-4	CASIKGGETEAFF	TGTGCCAGCATCAAAGGGGGTGAGACTGAAGCTTTCTTT
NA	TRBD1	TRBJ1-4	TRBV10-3	CAAGSGTGSEKLFF	TGTGCCGCCGGTTCCGGGACAGGGTCTGAAAAACTGTTTTTT
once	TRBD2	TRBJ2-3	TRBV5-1	CASSRGTTTDTQYF	TGCGCCAGCAGCCGGGGGACTACCACAGATACGCAGTATTTT
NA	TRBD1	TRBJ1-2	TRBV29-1	CSVVQGAAGYTF	TGCAGCGTTGTTCAGGGGGCGGCTGGCTACACCTTC
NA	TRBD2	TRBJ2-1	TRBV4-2	CASSLWTSGGAYNEQFF	TGTGCCAGCAGCCTCTGGACTAGCGGGGGGGCCTACAATGAGCAGTTCTTC
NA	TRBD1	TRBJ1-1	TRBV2	CASTGGQGATEAFF	TGTGCCAGCACCGGTGGGCAGGGGGCAACTGAAGCTTTCTTT
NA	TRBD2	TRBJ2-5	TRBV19	CASSTSGRETQYF	TGTGCCAGTAGCACTAGCGGGCGAGAGACCCAGTACTTC
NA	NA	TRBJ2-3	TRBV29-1	CSGAPGTDTQYF	TGCAGCGGCGCCCCAGGGACAGATACGCAGTATTTT
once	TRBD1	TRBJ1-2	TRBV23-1	CASRGTANYGYTF	TGCGCCAGCCGTGGGACAGCGAACTATGGCTACACCTTC
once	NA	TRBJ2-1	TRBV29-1	CSGFGGIGAYNEQFF	TGCAGCGGGTTCGGTGGGATAGGGGCCTACAATGAGCAGTTCTTC
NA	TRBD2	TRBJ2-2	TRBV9	CASNPGGPTGELFF	TGTGCCAGCAATCCGGGAGGCCCCACCGGGGAGCTGTTTTTT
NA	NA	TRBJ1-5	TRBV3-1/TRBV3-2	CASSQTGKQPQHF	TGTGCCAGCAGCCAAACAGGCAAGCAGCCCCAGCATTTT
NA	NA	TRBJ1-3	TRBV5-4	CASSLSLEPGGNTIYF	TGTGCCAGCAGCTTGTCTCTGGAACCGGGTGGAAACACCATATATTTT
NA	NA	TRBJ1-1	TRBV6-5	CASTDVGDGAFF	TGTGCCAGCACCGACGTAGGGGATGGAGCTTTCTTT
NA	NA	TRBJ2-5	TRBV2	CASSGRSGETQYF	TGTGCCAGCAGTGGGCGCAGCGGGGAGACCCAGTACTTC
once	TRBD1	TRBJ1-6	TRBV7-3	CASSAQGANSPLHF	TGTGCCAGCAGCGCACAGGGGGCTAATTCACCCCTCCACTTT
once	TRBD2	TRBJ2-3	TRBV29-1	CSAGGDSFTDTQYF	TGCAGCGCCGGGGGGGACTCTTTCACAGATACGCAGTATTTT
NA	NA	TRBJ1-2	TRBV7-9	CASSPAGTEGGYTF	TGTGCCAGCAGCCCAGCGGGGACGGAGGGCGGCTACACCTTC
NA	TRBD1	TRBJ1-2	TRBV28	CASSPSPGQGAPPGSTF	TGTGCCAGCAGTCCTTCACCGGGACAGGGGGCGCCTCCAGGGAGTACCTTC